Below, 7 T cell receptor beta chains from the same sample are listed, as sequenced in a study of cytomegalovirus exposure and HLA in healthy donors. Use of 60 Vbeta and 13 Jbeta primers characterized the PCR. Generated by immunoSEQ multiplex PCR, the TCRdb table keeps only in-frame clones and is missing some. The sample consists of tens of thousands of clones, over 60% of them appearing once. The sequencing input was PBMCs. These TCRs come from a man aged 35-49 years in good health and CMV-seropositive.

The chain recombines TRBV6-1 with TRBJ1-2, with 9 bases aligning to TRBD1. The length of the CDR3 is 15 residues. Trimming at V came to 1 base and at J to 4 bases, leaving 4 bases not matched to a gene. Looked up from germline, CDR1 is MNHNS and CDR2 is SASEGT. CDR3 coding DNA: TGTGCCAGCAGTGAAGAGGACAGGGGCCCCTATGGCTACACCTTC. Its protein product is CASSEEDRGPYGYTF.

The V and J genes are TRBV6-1 and TRBJ2-3; D may be TRBD1 (5 bases). This CDR3 region has 14 residues. Trimming removed 7 bases from V and 4 bases from J, with 15 bases in between. Germline V gene data show CDR1 as MNHNS and CDR2 as SASEGT. DNA of the CDR3: TGTGCCAGCAAAAAGGACAATTATCCAGATACGCAGTATTTT. Amino acids: CASKKDNYPDTQYF.

This clone appeared a few times. Additional DNA sequences in this sample encode the identical CDR3. CDR3 coding DNA: TGCGCCAGCAGCCAAGGGCTTAATGAAAAACTGTTTTTT. Translation gives CASSQGLNEKLFF. This chain uses TRBV4-1 with TRBJ1-4; D not resolved. Trimming cost V 1 base and J 4 bases, with 4 bases left between them. This CDR3 spans 13 amino acids. Germline V CDR1 and CDR2: MGHRA, YSYEKL.

The gene calls are TRBV28 and TRBJ1-2; D may be TRBD1 (5 bases). Trimming pared 3 bases from V and 8 bases from J, leaving 13 bases between. Germline V lookup: CDR1 MDHEN, CDR2 SYDVKM. The CDR3 has 13 residues. CDR3 nucleotide sequence: TGTGCCAGCAGTTTTGGCCAGGGCCCCGGCTACACCTTC. Translating it yields CASSFGQGPGYTF.

Comments on this clone: One end of the junction does not line up with germline, which may come from a read error. The sample carries other DNA sequences with the same CDR3. The gene calls are TRBV7-9 and TRBJ1-4; 9 bases are a match to TRBD1. Germline CDR1 is SEHNR and CDR2 is FQNEAQ (reference sequence). This CDR3 has 14 amino acids. The chain's CDR3 is CASSAPGTGFKLFF. As DNA, the CDR3 is TGTGCTAGCAGCGCCCCCGGGACAGGGTTTAAACTGTTTTTT.

This chain uses TRBV6-1 with TRBJ1-2, with TRBD1 as a possible D gene (5 bases). Trimming took off 0 bases at V and 6 bases at J, with 14 bases between the two ends. This CDR3 is 15 amino acids long. Germline CDR1 is MNHNS and CDR2 is SASEGT. CDR3 sequence reads: CASSEANQGSNGYTF. In DNA form, the CDR3 reads TGTGCCAGCAGTGAAGCGAATCAGGGCTCGAATGGCTACACCTTC.

This clone has at least ten counts. The chain combines TRBV28 with TRBJ1-1, with D possibly matching TRBD1 (5 bases). Trimming took off 8 bases at V and 0 bases at J, with 13 bases between the two ends. The germline CDR1 and CDR2 sequences are MDHEN and SYDVKM. The CDR3 sequence is 14 residues long. In DNA, the CDR3 is TGTGCCAGCGGAGTAGGGGCCATGAACACTGAAGCTTTCTTT. Amino acid sequence: CASGVGAMNTEAFF.